The clone carrying this TCR beta chain was detected a few times. Its matching antigen is unknown. Trimming took 8 bases from V and 6 from J, leaving 13 bases between them. The V gene's germline CDR1 is WNHNN and CDR2 SYGVQD (reference sequence). CDR3 size: 13 residues. TCRdb keeps only in-frame clones here, not all; method: immunoSEQ multiplex PCR. Of more than 25,000 clones in the sample, about 91% were seen once. The data originate from a study of lymphopenia after photon versus proton radiotherapy. Study-wide results and limits: Survival link was tested only in deceased patients; proton benefit remains a possibility. Post-nadir TCR diversity decline inversely tracked overall survival among those who died.

The source material was peripheral blood, sampled from a patient treated with photon-based radiotherapy. The sequence was collected from a man over 45 with gastric cancer. This chain connects TRBV10-1 to TRBJ2-2; a possible D gene is TRBD1 (5 bases). The CDR3 is CASGEQVAGELFF. CDR3 DNA sequence: TGCGCCAGCGGGGAACAGGTGGCCGGGGAGCTGTTTTTT.